Shown below are 32 T cell receptor beta chains from a single sample sequenced in a study of blood T cell repertoires in COVID-19. Assay used: immunoSEQ multiplex PCR; TCRdb lists only in-frame clones, some missing. The data contain 150,000 or so clones, 70% to 90% of them seen just once; the ten biggest clones take up approximately 5.4%. What was sequenced was PBMCs or T cells enriched from blood (not recorded which). The receptors stem from a man between 35 and 55 years old who had recovered from COVID-19.

The J gene is TRBJ2-3, the V gene TRBV18; TRBD1 agrees at 8 bases. Germline CDR1 and CDR2: KGHSH and LQKENI. This CDR3 has 17 residues. V gave up 3 bases and J gave up 0 bases; unmatched junction bases: 8. CDR3 region: CASSPARGQGSTDTQYF. DNA for the CDR3: TGTGCCAGCTCACCCGCCCGAGGACAGGGAAGCACAGATACGCAGTATTTT.

The V gene is TRBV30, the J gene TRBJ2-1; weak D call: TRBD1 (5 bases). Trimming cost V 6 bases and J 8 bases, with 29 bases left between them. The germline CDR1 and CDR2 sequences are GTSNPN and SVGIG (reference sequence). The CDR3 is 17 residues long. This CDR3 is CACRDQGAASRWYEQFF. DNA for the CDR3: TGTGCCTGCCGCGACCAAGGGGCAGCCTCACGTTGGTATGAGCAGTTCTTC.

The chain uses TRBV5-6 and TRBJ2-7; D not resolved. Germline V gene data show CDR1 as SGHDT and CDR2 as YYEEEE. The CDR3 is 16 amino acids. V lost 3 bases and J 2 bases, leaving 18 bases between the germline ends. CDR3 DNA sequence: TGTGCCAGCAGCTCTTCCCTGGGCAGAATCGCCTACGAGCAGTACTTC. It is translated as CASSSSLGRIAYEQYF.

This chain joins TRBV19 and TRBJ1-1; 7 nucleotides match TRBD1. V trimming: 5 bases; J trimming: 6 bases; junction bases outside the gene matches: 9. CDR3 length: 14 amino acids. CDR1 is LNHDA, CDR2 SQIVND, per germline (reference sequence). The CDR3 reads CASSQLTGSPEAFF. DNA of the CDR3: TGTGCCAGTAGTCAGTTGACAGGGTCTCCTGAAGCTTTCTTT.

The V and J genes are TRBV4-1 and TRBJ1-1, with D possibly matching TRBD1 (6 bases). The V end was cut by 0 bases, the J end by 5 bases, with 13 bases between. CDR1 and CDR2 from the germline V gene are MGHRA and YSYEKL. There are 15 residues in the CDR3. CDR3 protein: CASSQDLGGLTEAFF. CDR3 DNA sequence: TGCGCCAGCAGCCAAGATCTAGGGGGTTTAACTGAAGCTTTCTTT.

The sample holds one count of this clone. This sequence joins TRBV5-5 and TRBJ2-5, with a tentative D call TRBD1 (7 bases). The CDR3 consists of 16 residues. V lost 0 bases to trimming and J lost 4 bases, with 16 bases between them. Germline V gene data show CDR1 as SGHKS and CDR2 as YYEKEE (reference sequence). Here the CDR3 reads CASSLGSGGGGETQYF. CDR3 bases: TGTGCCAGCAGCTTGGGATCAGGGGGAGGAGGAGAGACCCAGTACTTC.

The chain has TRBV11-2 and TRBJ2-1, with 10 nucleotides matching TRBD2. The CDR3 loop spans 18 amino acids. The germline gives CDR1 SGHAT, CDR2 FQNNGV. V was pared by 2 bases and J by 6 bases, with 13 bases of the junction left unmatched. CDR3 nucleotide sequence: TGTGCCAGCAGCTTAAGGGGGAGGTCTAGCGGGGGCCCCAATGAGCAGTTCTTC. This translates into CASSLRGRSSGGPNEQFF.

J is TRBJ1-3 and V is TRBV6-5, with D maybe TRBD1 (6 bases). The CDR3 consists of 12 residues. Germline V CDR1 and CDR2: MNHEY, SVGAGI. The V end was cut by 8 bases, the J end by 8 bases, with 13 bases between. The CDR3 DNA reads as TGTGCCAGCGGCAGGGGCGCGGACACCATATATTTT. As protein: CASGRGADTIYF.

V is TRBV5-4 and J is TRBJ1-6, with D possibly matching TRBD1 (6 bases). The CDR3 length is 15 residues. Germline lookup yields CDR1 SGHNT and CDR2 YYREEE (reference sequence). The V gene lost 3 bases and the J gene lost 8 bases, with 15 bases spanning the gap. The CDR3 spells CASSSLGRGDSPLHF. CDR3 bases: TGTGCCAGCAGCTCCCTAGGCAGGGGTGATTCACCCCTCCACTTT. Complete variable domain (other parts from reference TRBV5-4 and TRBJ1-6): ETGVTQSPTHLIKTRGQQVTLRCSSQSGHNTVSWYQQALGQGPQFIFQYYREEENGRGNFPPRFSGLQFPNYSSELNVNALELDDSALYLCASSSLGRGDSPLHFGNGTRLTVT.

V gene TRBV5-1 combines with J gene TRBJ2-1, with 7 positions matching TRBD2. J gave up 2 bases and V 0 bases, and 5 bases lay outside the gene matches. Germline V gene lookup returns CDR1 SGHRS and CDR2 YFSETQ. The CDR3 spans 16 residues. The CDR3 loop reads CASSLAGRETYNEQFF. CDR3 nucleotide sequence: TGCGCCAGCAGCTTGGCCGGGCGGGAGACCTACAATGAGCAGTTCTTC. Full variable domain (remainder filled in from reference TRBV5-1 and TRBJ2-1): KAGVTQTPRYLIKTRGQQVTLSCSPISGHRSVSWYQQTPGQGLQFLFEYFSETQRNKGNFPGRFSGRQFSNSRSEMNVSTLELGDSALYLCASSLAGRETYNEQFFGPGTRLTVL.

V is TRBV19 and J is TRBJ1-5; 7 positions match TRBD1. Germline V lookup: CDR1 LNHDA, CDR2 SQIVND (reference sequence). V gave up 7 bases and J gave up 6 bases; unmatched junction bases: 3. This CDR3 contains 12 residues. This CDR3 is CASTYRGQPQHF. As DNA, the CDR3 is TGTGCCAGTACCTACAGGGGTCAGCCCCAGCATTTT.

This rearrangement joins TRBV5-1 to TRBJ2-2; 7 bases match TRBD1. Germline CDR1 reads SGHRS; CDR2 reads YFSETQ. V lost 3 bases to trimming and J lost 1 base; unmatched junction nucleotides: 6. CDR3 length: 16 residues. Here the CDR3 reads CASSSEGAENTGELFF. CDR3 nucleotide sequence: TGCGCCAGCAGCTCTGAGGGGGCCGAGAACACCGGGGAGCTGTTTTTT.

J is TRBJ1-2 and V is TRBV12-3 or TRBV12-4; D is possibly TRBD1 (6 bases). V was pared by 5 bases and J by 4 bases, with 11 bases between. The CDR3 has 13 amino acids. DNA for the CDR3: TGTGCCAGCAGTCCCGGACAGCGCTATGGCTACACCTTC. The encoded protein is CASSPGQRYGYTF.

V gene TRBV19 combines with J gene TRBJ1-2; TRBD1 agrees at 7 bases. The CDR3 extends over 15 amino acids. Trimming cost V 2 bases and J 4 bases; bases outside gene matches: 7. Germline-derived CDR1 and CDR2 are LNHDA and SQIVND (reference sequence). CDR3 DNA sequence: TGTGCCAGTAGTATAAAGACAGGGAATACCTATGGCTACACCTTC. This encodes CASSIKTGNTYGYTF.

This clone was seen a few times. V usage is TRBV2 and J usage is TRBJ1-5; 11 bases agree with TRBD1. Unmatched junction bases numbered 7, after V lost 8 bases and J lost 7 bases. The CDR3 has 14 amino acids. CDR1 SNHLY and CDR2 FYNNEI come from the germline V gene. CDR3: CASAGQGAWQPQHF. The CDR3 coding sequence is TGTGCCAGCGCCGGACAGGGGGCCTGGCAGCCCCAGCATTTT.

The count of this clone is one. The CDR3 region has the DNA TGCGCCAGCAAGGAGGGATTCGGAGAGACCCAGTACTTC. Translating it yields CASKEGFGETQYF. J is TRBJ2-5 and V is TRBV5-1; possibly TRBD2 for D (6 bases). In germline, CDR1 is SGHRS, CDR2 YFSETQ. This CDR3 contains 13 residues. The germline V and J ends were trimmed by 6 bases and 4 bases, with 13 bases remaining between them.

The chain employs TRBV19 and TRBJ2-7; D ambiguous. With 3 bases removed from V and 1 base from J, the gap between germline ends came to 13 bases. The CDR3 totals 15 residues. Per the germline V gene, CDR1 is LNHDA and CDR2 is SQIVND (reference sequence). CDR3 sequence: CASSIFAASSYEQYF. DNA for the CDR3: TGTGCCAGTAGTATTTTCGCTGCGTCTTCCTACGAGCAGTACTTC.

The chain employs TRBV7-2 and TRBJ1-1; D is perhaps TRBD1 (6 bases). The V end lost 4 bases, the J end lost 1 base, and 13 bases lay between the germline ends. The CDR3 covers 15 residues. Germline values: CDR1 SGHTA, CDR2 FQGNSA. The chain's CDR3 is CASSWGRGANTEAFF. CDR3 DNA: TGTGCCAGCAGCTGGGGCAGGGGCGCGAACACTGAAGCTTTCTTT.

V and J are TRBV19 and TRBJ2-2; 8 bases are a match to TRBD2. The CDR3 sequence is 15 residues long. Trimming took 8 bases from V and 5 from J; bases not matched to a gene: 10. From germline, CDR1 is LNHDA and CDR2 SQIVND (reference sequence). CDR3 region: CASREAGASTGELFF. Here the CDR3 DNA reads TGTGCCAGTCGCGAAGCGGGGGCGAGTACCGGGGAGCTGTTTTTT.

The CDR3 loop is CASSADRAHGYTF. The CDR3 region has the DNA TGTGCCAGCAGCGCGGACAGGGCGCATGGCTACACCTTC. The chain carries TRBV6-5 and TRBJ1-2; TRBD1 matches at 8 bases. The CDR3 totals 13 residues. The germline gives CDR1 MNHEY, CDR2 SVGAGI. J was trimmed by 6 bases and V by 6 bases; bases with no gene match: 6.

CDR3 nucleotides: TGCGCCAGCAGCCAAGCGGGACAGGGCAATCAGCCCCAGCATTTT. It specifies CASSQAGQGNQPQHF. The V gene is TRBV4-1, the J gene TRBJ1-5, with 8 nucleotides matching TRBD1. CDR3 size: 15 residues. Germline assignment: CDR1 MGHRA and CDR2 YSYEKL. V gave up 1 base and J gave up 2 bases; unmatched junction bases: 1.

The V call is TRBV2, the J call TRBJ2-2; D remains ambiguous. Germline-derived CDR1 and CDR2 are SNHLY and FYNNEI. The CDR3 contains 13 residues. V lost 6 bases and J 13 bases, leaving 18 bases between the germline ends. The CDR3 here is CASRELNPSGLFF. Here the CDR3 DNA reads TGTGCCAGCAGAGAGTTAAACCCGAGTGGGCTGTTTTTT.

The genes are TRBV7-9 and TRBJ1-1, with 7 positions matching TRBD1. V dropped 3 bases and J dropped 2; count of bases not matched to a gene: 6. The germline CDR1 and CDR2 sequences are SEHNR and FQNEAQ (reference sequence). The CDR3 spans 15 residues. The CDR3 DNA follows: TGTGCCAGCAGCTTGTACAGGGGTGGCAACACTGAAGCTTTCTTT. Protein product: CASSLYRGGNTEAFF.

The gene calls are TRBV5-6 and TRBJ2-1; D may be TRBD2 (6 bases). Germline V lookup: CDR1 SGHDT, CDR2 YYEEEE. The ends were cut back, 5 bases at V and 1 base at J, with 10 bases in the middle. This CDR3 region has 14 residues. CDR3 nucleotides: TGTGCCAGCAGGCCGGGGGATTCCTACAATGAGCAGTTCTTC. Translation: CASRPGDSYNEQFF.

The rearrangement uses TRBV28 and TRBJ2-1; tentative D call: TRBD1 (6 bases). Germline-derived CDR1 and CDR2 are MDHEN and SYDVKM. The CDR3 has 14 residues. The V and J ends lost 3 bases and 3 bases respectively, with 9 bases between them. The CDR3 sequence is CASSLGANYNEQFF. CDR3 DNA: TGTGCCAGCAGTTTGGGGGCCAACTACAATGAGCAGTTCTTC.

The V and J genes are TRBV2 and TRBJ1-2, with 10 bases identical to TRBD1. The CDR3 is 16 amino acids. The germline gives CDR1 SNHLY, CDR2 FYNNEI. V shed 7 bases and J 8 bases; nucleotides not matched to a gene: 16. For the CDR3, the DNA is TGTGCCAGCATGAGGAACCGGGACAGGGGTCACAGCGGCTACACCTTC. Protein product: CASMRNRDRGHSGYTF.

The CDR3 bases are TGCGCCAGCAGGGCCGGAGAAGCTAGCGGGGCCTACAATGAGCAGTTCTTC. Its protein is CASRAGEASGAYNEQFF. The rearrangement links TRBV5-1 to TRBJ2-1; 9 bases match TRBD2. Trimming at V came to 5 bases and at J to 2 bases, leaving 11 bases not matched to a gene. This CDR3 comprises 17 residues. The germline gives CDR1 SGHRS, CDR2 YFSETQ.

The chain carries TRBV5-5 and TRBJ2-2, with 7 bases matching TRBD2. V was clipped by 1 base and J by 1 base; unmatched bases: 4. The CDR3 loop spans 16 amino acids. Germline V gives CDR1 SGHKS, CDR2 YYEKEE (reference sequence). The CDR3 protein is CASSLLGGGNTGELFF. For the CDR3, the DNA is TGTGCCAGCAGCTTGCTTGGCGGGGGGAACACCGGGGAGCTGTTTTTT.

The chain has TRBV18 and TRBJ2-3; 11 nucleotides agree with TRBD2. The CDR3 is 15 residues long. V gave up 6 bases and J gave up 2 bases; unmatched junction bases: 4. Per germline, CDR1 KGHSH and CDR2 LQKENI. The CDR3 reads CASSSLAGDTDTQYF. The CDR3 DNA reads as TGTGCCAGCTCGTCACTAGCGGGGGACACAGATACGCAGTATTTT. Full variable domain (remainder filled in from reference TRBV18 and TRBJ2-3): NAGVMQNPRHLVRRRGQEARLRCSPMKGHSHVYWYRQLPEEGLKFMVYLQKENIIDESGMPKERFSAEFPKEGPSILRIQQVVRGDSAAYFCASSSLAGDTDTQYFGPGTRLTVL.

The chain employs TRBV19 and TRBJ2-1; 12 bases align to TRBD2. Germline CDR1 reads LNHDA; CDR2 reads SQIVND (reference sequence). CDR3 length equals 15 residues. V lost 5 bases, J lost 4 bases, and 3 bases stayed unmatched. DNA of the CDR3: TGTGCCAGTAGTTCACTAGCGGGGGGATACAATGAGCAGTTCTTC. Translating gives CASSSLAGGYNEQFF.

The V and J genes are TRBV3-1 (or the pseudogene TRBV3-2) and TRBJ1-5; D gene uncertain. Per germline, CDR1 LGHDT and CDR2 YNNKEL (reference sequence). With 5 bases removed from V and 2 bases from J, the gap between germline ends came to 10 bases. The CDR3 extends over 14 amino acids. CDR3 nucleotides: TGTGCCAGCAGCTCCACTTCGGGCAATCAGCCCCAGCATTTT. Protein sequence: CASSSTSGNQPQHF.

A few counts support this clone. The chain combines TRBV3-1 (or the pseudogene TRBV3-2) with TRBJ1-1; D unresolved. V shed 4 bases and J shed 1 base, with 10 bases lying between them. CDR3 size: 14 residues. Germline lookup yields CDR1 LGHDT and CDR2 YNNKEL (reference sequence). CDR3 residues: CASSPGGGNTEAFF. The CDR3 coding sequence is TGTGCCAGCAGCCCTGGAGGTGGGAACACTGAAGCTTTCTTT.